The clone carrying this T cell receptor beta chain has a handful of counts. Its matching antigen is unknown. These data originate in a study of T cells in Graves' hyperthyroidism and ophthalmopathy. Study outcomes and limitations: Blood also contained most expanded thyroid clonotypes above 0.001.

The V gene end was trimmed by 10 bases and the J gene end by 4 bases; junction bases not matched to a gene: 12. This CDR3 contains 15 residues. Germline CDR1 and CDR2: ENHRY and SYGVKD. Clinical symptoms, serum thyroxine and TRAb, thyroid ultrasound and orbital computed tomography were used for the diagnoses. Amplified TCR beta CDR3 regions derived from RNA transcripts. A set of HTBI primers served as the primers for a first-round RT-PCR of the TCR CDR3. TCRdb fed the multiplex PCR reads into MiXCR, producing one record per CDR3 protein. The table has 250,000 to 300,000 distinct CDR3 sequences, 13% to 15% seen once.

The gene calls are TRBV10-3 and TRBJ1-5; TRBD1 matches at 8 bases. Material for sequencing was blood. The TCR was taken from a woman in her fifties or sixties with Graves' hyperthyroidism that later progressed to Graves' ophthalmopathy. This chain's CDR3 is CASRPGQATNQPQHF. The DNA of the CDR3 is TGTGCCAGTCGTCCGGGACAGGCGACAAATCAGCCCCAGCATTTT.